These 21 T cell receptor beta chains came from one sample sequenced in a study of T cell changes during pregnancy in multiple sclerosis. Using immunoSEQ multiplex PCR, the repertoire was profiled, and TCRdb retains in-frame clones only, with some absent. The repertoire includes around 61,000 clones, around 90% of them detected once, and roughly 1.5% sits in the top ten. Material: peripheral blood, obtained in the third trimester of pregnancy. The receptors come from a female donor in good health, enrolled as a control in a pregnancy study.

The chain combines TRBV5-4 with TRBJ1-4, with a tentative D call TRBD1 (6 bases). Germline V CDR1 and CDR2: SGHNT, YYREEE (reference sequence). With 4 bases removed from V and 6 bases from J, the gap between germline ends came to 16 bases. This CDR3 comprises 15 residues. CDR3 region: CASSPGQRQDEKLFF. Written as DNA, the CDR3 is TGTGCCAGCAGCCCCGGACAGAGACAAGATGAAAAACTGTTTTTT.

This clone was seen only once. This chain links TRBV4-1 with TRBJ2-7; 8 bases agree with TRBD1. This CDR3 has 14 amino acids. CDR1 and CDR2 from the germline V gene are MGHRA and YSYEKL. The J segment lost 0 bases and the V segment lost 4 bases, leaving 2 bases of the junction unmatched. The CDR3 reads CASSRDRSSYEQYF. For the CDR3, the DNA is TGCGCCAGCAGCCGGGACAGGAGCTCCTACGAGCAGTACTTC.

The rearrangement joins TRBV4-3 to TRBJ1-6; D is unresolved. This CDR3 is built from 13 residues. Germline values: CDR1 LGHNA, CDR2 YSLEER. V was pared by 4 bases and J by 10 bases, with 11 bases between. The CDR3 DNA reads as TGCGCCAGCAGCCCAGCGCCTGAGTCACCCCTCCACTTT. This sequence encodes CASSPAPESPLHF.

The chain uses TRBV6-4 and TRBJ2-1; 9 bases agree with TRBD2. Trimming removed 8 bases from V and 3 bases from J; junction bases left unmatched: 5. The CDR3 extends over 14 amino acids. The germline CDR1 and CDR2 sequences are MRHNA and SNTAGT. CDR3 amino acids: CASASGADYNEQFF. CDR3 sequence (DNA): TGTGCCAGCGCTAGCGGGGCCGACTACAATGAGCAGTTCTTC.

This clone occurred once. The chain has TRBV29-1 and TRBJ2-2; TRBD2 might be the D (6 bases). The length of the CDR3 is 14 residues. The V gene's germline CDR1 is SQVTM and CDR2 ANQGSEA. The germline V and J ends were trimmed by 5 bases and 1 base, with 11 bases remaining between them. The CDR3 is CSVQGRGNTGELFF. The CDR3 DNA reads as TGCAGCGTTCAAGGGCGGGGGAACACCGGGGAGCTGTTTTTT.

V is TRBV30 and J is TRBJ1-5; D perhaps matches TRBD1 (6 bases). This CDR3 spans 12 amino acids. Deletions cut 1 base from V and 5 bases from J, with 6 bases between. Germline V gives CDR1 GTSNPN, CDR2 SVGIG (reference sequence). CDR3: CAWSDRDQPQHF. The CDR3 DNA follows: TGTGCCTGGAGTGACAGGGATCAGCCCCAGCATTTT.

The chain carries TRBV7-9 and TRBJ1-5; D may be TRBD1 (5 bases). The CDR3 sequence is 15 residues long. The ends were cut back, 2 bases at V and 5 bases at J, with 13 bases in the middle. Germline loops: CDR1 SEHNR, CDR2 FQNEAQ (reference sequence). CDR3 nucleotide sequence: TGTGCCAGCAGCTTATTAGGGGTTGGGGATCAGCCCCAGCATTTT. This encodes CASSLLGVGDQPQHF.

The chain links TRBV6-6 to TRBJ2-7, with D maybe TRBD1 (5 bases). Per the germline V gene, CDR1 is MNHNY and CDR2 is SVGAGI (reference sequence). This CDR3 is built from 15 residues. V lost 8 bases and J 0 bases, leaving 17 bases between the germline ends. The CDR3 here is CASQKDPDSSYEQYF. CDR3 DNA sequence: TGTGCCAGCCAAAAAGACCCTGACAGCTCCTACGAGCAGTACTTC.

This clone has only one observation. The chain links TRBV28 to TRBJ1-6, with D tentatively TRBD1 (5 bases). CDR1 is MDHEN and CDR2 is SYDVKM in the germline V gene. The germline V and J ends were trimmed by 5 bases and 10 bases, with 15 bases remaining between them. The CDR3 is 14 amino acids. The CDR3 nucleotides are TGTGCCAGCAGTCTGCCGGACATGGACTCACCCCTCCACTTT. Translation: CASSLPDMDSPLHF. Drawing the rest from reference TRBV28 and TRBJ1-6, the complete variable domain is DVKVTQSSRYLVKRTGEKVFLECVQDMDHENMFWYRQDPGLGLRLIYFSYDVKMKEKGDIPEGYSVSREKKERFSLILESASTNQTSMYLCASSLPDMDSPLHFGNGTRLTVT.

This chain uses TRBV11-2 with TRBJ2-6, with D possibly TRBD2 on 5 matching bases. The CDR3 is made up of 18 amino acids. V shed 1 base and J shed 0 bases, with 13 bases lying between them. In germline, CDR1 is SGHAT, CDR2 FQNNGV. The CDR3 loop is CASSLVGRGGSGANVLTF. The CDR3 nucleotides are TGTGCCAGCAGCTTAGTCGGCCGTGGAGGCTCTGGGGCCAACGTCCTGACTTTC.

The chain links TRBV29-1 to TRBJ1-5; D might be TRBD1 (5 bases). Germline lookup yields CDR1 SQVTM and CDR2 ANQGSEA. The V end was cut by 4 bases, the J end by 4 bases, with 14 bases between. The CDR3 is 14 residues long. CDR3: CSVVEDTKNQPQHF. Here the CDR3 DNA reads TGCAGCGTTGTTGAGGACACGAAAAATCAGCCCCAGCATTTT.

Only a few counts were recorded for this clone. This chain uses TRBV5-4 with TRBJ1-1, with unresolved D. V dropped 1 base and J dropped 4 bases, with 11 bases sitting between them. This CDR3 is built from 14 residues. In germline, CDR1 is SGHNT, CDR2 YYREEE (reference sequence). The CDR3 sequence is CASSLLIGSTEAFF. CDR3 coding DNA: TGTGCCAGCAGCTTGCTCATAGGGAGCACTGAAGCTTTCTTT.

The J gene is TRBJ2-2, the V gene TRBV7-6, with 8 bases that match TRBD2. The germline V gene has CDR1 SGHVS and CDR2 FNYEAQ. The V segment lost 4 bases and the J segment 1 base; nucleotides outside the gene matches: 11. This CDR3 is 18 amino acids long. The CDR3 region has the DNA TGTGCCAGCAGCTCCGGGGGGGGCCTAGTGGTGAACACCGGGGAGCTGTTTTTT. It specifies CASSSGGGLVVNTGELFF.

V is TRBV7-6 and J is TRBJ1-3; the D gene is possibly TRBD1 (5 bases). The germline CDR1 and CDR2 sequences are SGHVS and FNYEAQ. The CDR3 sequence is 15 residues long. V shed 5 bases and J shed 5 bases, with 16 bases lying between them. CDR3 DNA sequence: TGTGCCAGCAGCACTGATGACAGCCAAAGAAACACCATATATTTT. Translation: CASSTDDSQRNTIYF.

The DNA for the CDR3 is TGCGCCAGCAGCCAAGATCCGAGCTCCTACAATGAGCAGTTCTTC. This codes for CASSQDPSSYNEQFF. This rearrangement joins TRBV4-3 to TRBJ2-1; D not resolved. The germline gives CDR1 LGHNA, CDR2 YSLEER. The CDR3 runs 15 residues. V lost 0 bases and J lost 0, with 6 bases in between.

The chain has TRBV4-3 and TRBJ1-1, with D perhaps matching TRBD1 (5 bases). CDR1 is LGHNA and CDR2 is YSLEER in the germline V gene. The CDR3 is made up of 13 amino acids. Trimming cost V 3 bases and J 1 base, with 6 bases left between them. CDR3 coding DNA: TGCGCCAGCAGCCATACAGGGAACACTGAAGCTTTCTTT. It codes for CASSHTGNTEAFF.

V and J are TRBV27 and TRBJ2-1; TRBD2 is a possible D gene (6 bases). The CDR3 covers 14 residues. Looked up from germline, CDR1 is MNHEY and CDR2 is SMNVEV (reference sequence). With 5 bases removed from V and 8 bases from J, the gap between germline ends came to 16 bases. As DNA, the CDR3 is TGTGCCAGCAGTCCCCGGGGGATGGGGGATGAGCAGTTCTTC. Translation gives CASSPRGMGDEQFF.

This chain joins TRBV14 and TRBJ1-1; no firm D call. CDR1 and CDR2 (germline): SGHDN, FVKESK. Trimming removed 0 bases at V and 10 bases at J, with 9 bases between. This CDR3 region has 12 residues. CDR3 in amino acids: CASSQERVVAFF. DNA of the CDR3: TGTGCCAGCAGCCAAGAGAGGGTGGTAGCTTTCTTT. Full variable domain (remainder filled in from reference TRBV14 and TRBJ1-1): EAGVTQFPSHSVIEKGQTVTLRCDPISGHDNLYWYRRVMGKEIKFLLHFVKESKQDESGMPNNRFLAERTGGTYSTLKVQPAELEDSGVYFCASSQERVVAFFGQGTRLTVV.

V gene TRBV18 combines with J gene TRBJ1-3, with D maybe TRBD1 (6 bases). Germline V gene data show CDR1 as KGHSH and CDR2 as LQKENI. Trimming removed 1 base from V and 2 bases from J, with 6 bases in between. This CDR3 comprises 14 residues. The CDR3 protein is CASSPQGAGNTIYF. DNA of the CDR3: TGTGCCAGCTCACCACAGGGGGCTGGAAACACCATATATTTT.

The chain has TRBV11-2 and TRBJ2-3; D remains unclear. The germline V and J ends were trimmed by 1 base and 8 bases, with 4 bases remaining between them. The germline gives CDR1 SGHAT, CDR2 FQNNGV. This CDR3 contains 11 residues. DNA for the CDR3: TGTGCCAGCAGCTTAGGGCCTACGCAGTATTTT. Amino acid sequence: CASSLGPTQYF.

V usage is TRBV5-1 and J usage is TRBJ1-1, with D unclear. This CDR3 contains 14 residues. Germline V gives CDR1 SGHRS, CDR2 YFSETQ. Between the trimmed V and J ends, which lost 3 bases and 0 bases, there was a span of 9 bases. The CDR3: CASSWETMNTEAFF. In DNA, the CDR3 is TGCGCCAGCAGCTGGGAGACTATGAACACTGAAGCTTTCTTT.